These 22 T cell receptor delta chains share one sample of origin, sequenced in a study of γδ T cells in repeated Plasmodium falciparum infection. TCRdb reanalyzed the multiplex PCR reads using CATT. The sample consists of 90,000 to 95,000 delta-chain clones, over 0.75% of them appearing once. Flow sorting of PBMC yielded separate Vgamma9/Vdelta2+ and Vdelta2-negative gammadelta T cell populations for bulk repertoire analysis. Sample: gamma-delta T cells from blood. The receptors come from a pool of human donors (malaria-infected and uninfected, not separated).

This clone was picked up a small number of times. The TCRdb record carries a much larger clone's protein, which differs from this DNA's translation at residue 16; a read error is the likely cause, and the protein listed here is the DNA translation. This chain connects TRDV1 to TRDJ1, with 9 bases lining up with TRDD3. The J gene, missing from TCRdb, was assigned here through DNA to germline matching. The CDR3 contains 30 residues. Trimming at V came to 3 bases and at J to 4 bases, leaving 51 bases not matched to a gene. Germline CDR1 reads TSWWSYY; CDR2 reads QGS. The CDR3 protein is CALGEIGRQDTFHFLCRRIWGITLLDKLIF. The CDR3 DNA follows: TGTGCTCTTGGGGAGATTGGCCGTCAAGATACCTTTCATTTCCTGTGCCGGAGGATTTGGGGGATAACGTTACTCGATAAACTCATCTTT.

In this sample, this clone turned up a few times. The amino acid sequence in TCRdb belongs to a much larger clone and departs from this DNA's translation at residue 4, likely a sequencing read error; the sequence shown is translated from the DNA. The J gene is TRDJ1, the V gene TRDV2; D ambiguous. Germline-derived CDR1 and CDR2 are GEAIGNYY and EKD. Between the trimmed V and J ends, which lost 5 bases and 0 bases, there was a span of 15 bases. The CDR3 has 15 amino acids. The CDR3 nucleotides read TGTGCCTGTGGTCCTGTAGGGCCGCACACCGATAAACTCATCTTT. Amino acids: CACGPVGPHTDKLIF.

A few counts support this clone. This DNA's translation and the protein TCRdb lists, from a much larger clone, do not match at residue 12, likely due to a read error; the protein shown is translated from the DNA. This sequence joins TRDV1 and TRDJ1; TRDD3 matches 9 bases. This CDR3 is built from 24 residues. J lost 0 bases, V lost 2 bases, and 28 bases had no gene match. Looked up from germline, CDR1 is TSWWSYY and CDR2 is QGS. CDR3 sequence: CALGESPTSSMCWGITPHTDKLIF. Written as DNA, the CDR3 is TGTGCTCTTGGGGAATCCCCAACCTCCTCGATGTGCTGGGGGATCACCCCTCACACCGATAAACTCATCTTT.

Remarks on this clone: The TCRdb protein, from a much larger clone, departs from this DNA's translation at residue 9, likely by read error; the protein shown derives from the DNA. The J gene is TRDJ1, the V gene TRDV2; D is perhaps TRDD3 (6 bases). TCRdb carries no J gene annotation; the J gene was assigned here by matching the DNA with germline. CDR1 is GEAIGNYY, CDR2 EKD, per germline. This CDR3 has 15 amino acids. Between the trimmed V and J ends, which lost 1 base and 1 base, there was a span of 12 bases. DNA for the CDR3: TGTGCCTGTGACACTCAGGATACTCGCACCGATAAACTCATCTTT. This sequence encodes CACDTQDTRTDKLIF.

A remark on this clone: The protein given by TCRdb reflects a much larger clone and differs at residue 13 from this DNA's translation, likely from a read error; the protein shown is the DNA's translation. This sequence joins TRDV1 and TRDJ1, with a possible D match to TRDD3 (7 bases). This CDR3 comprises 17 residues. Trimming removed 3 bases from V and 10 bases from J, with 27 bases in between. Germline CDR1 reads TSWWSYY; CDR2 reads QGS. CDR3: CALGEPSPSLGEDRLIF. Written as DNA, the CDR3 is TGTGCTCTTGGGGAGCCTTCCCCTTCTTTGGGGGAGGACAGACTCATCTTT.

This clone was seen only a few times. The protein recorded in TCRdb matches a much larger clone and deviates from this DNA's translation at residue 12, suggesting a read error; the protein here is obtained by translating the DNA. This chain uses TRDV1 with TRDJ1, with 9 positions matching TRDD3. Assignment of the J gene here rests on matching the DNA to germline, because TCRdb gives none. V gave up 1 base and J gave up 2 bases; unmatched junction bases: 11. The V gene's germline CDR1 is TSWWSYY and CDR2 QGS. The CDR3 covers 18 residues. Here the CDR3 reads CALGEPLLLGEVTDKLIF. CDR3 coding DNA: TGTGCTCTTGGGGAACCCCTCCTACTGGGGGAAGTAACCGATAAACTCATCTTT.

This clone has more than one count but fewer than ten. This DNA's translation and the protein TCRdb lists, from a much larger clone, do not match at residue 3, likely due to a read error; the protein shown is translated from the DNA. The chain is built from TRDV2 and TRDJ1, with D perhaps matching TRDD3 (5 bases). The J gene was missing in TCRdb and was found by matching the end of the DNA to germline. Looked up from germline, CDR1 is GEAIGNYY and CDR2 is EKD. The CDR3 is 16 amino acids. The CDR3 bases are TGTGCCCGTGACACCGAAGGGGAGACTTACACCGATAAACTCATCTTT. Residues: CARDTEGETYTDKLIF.

This clone was counted a few times. A much larger clone lies a single base off, so this may be a read error. The sample contains more than one DNA sequence encoding this CDR3. The chain couples TRDV1 to TRDJ1; 10 nucleotides line up with TRDD3. TCRdb gives no J gene; it was assigned here by matching the DNA to germline. Germline V lookup: CDR1 TSWWSYY, CDR2 QGS. The CDR3 is 22 residues long. V was pared by 2 bases and J by 0 bases, with 21 bases of the junction left unmatched. The CDR3 DNA follows: TGTGCTCTTGGGGAAAACGGGGGTCACTGGGGGATGACCGGCCCGTACACCGATAAACTCATCTTT. Its protein product is CALGENGGHWGMTGPYTDKLIF.

On this clone itself: TCRdb records a much larger clone's protein for this DNA, with a difference at residue 15 that likely arises from a read error; the protein given is the translation of the DNA. The V call is TRDV2, the J call TRDJ3; TRDD3 matches at 11 bases. Assignment of the J gene here rests on matching the DNA to germline, because TCRdb gives none. Germline lookup yields CDR1 GEAIGNYY and CDR2 EKD. CDR3 length: 20 amino acids. In nucleotides, the CDR3 is TGTGCCTGTGACACTGTACTGGGGGATAAAGGCTCCTGGGACGCCCGACAGATGTTTTTC. Translation: CACDTVLGDKGSWDARQMFF.

This clone was observed a few times. The protein given by TCRdb reflects a much larger clone and differs at residue 7 from this DNA's translation, likely from a read error; the protein shown is the DNA's translation. The CDR3, as DNA: TGTGCTCTTGGGGACCCCTGCCGGATACCTCTACCGTACACCGATAAACTCATCTTT. It specifies CALGDPCRIPLPYTDKLIF. This chain uses TRDV1 with TRDJ1, with a weak D call TRDD3 (6 bases). Germline V gene lookup returns CDR1 TSWWSYY and CDR2 QGS. The germline V and J ends were trimmed by 3 bases and 0 bases, with 23 bases remaining between them. The CDR3 extends over 19 amino acids.

This clone came up a few times. This DNA's translation and the protein TCRdb lists, from a much larger clone, do not match at residue 8, likely due to a read error; the protein shown is translated from the DNA. The chain employs TRDV2 and TRDJ3; 7 nucleotides line up with TRDD3. The J gene, absent from TCRdb, was called here by matching the DNA to germline. Germline CDR1 is GEAIGNYY and CDR2 is EKD. The CDR3 contains 18 residues. Trimming took 4 bases from V and 2 from J; bases not matched to a gene: 10. CDR3 in DNA: TGTGCCTGTGATTATGGGGGACCCCAAGCCTGGGACACCCGACAGATGTTTTTC. This sequence encodes CACDYGGPQAWDTRQMFF.

In regard to this clone: The TCRdb record carries a much larger clone's protein, which differs from this DNA's translation at residue 7; a read error is the likely cause, and the protein listed here is the DNA translation. This chain joins TRDV2 and TRDJ1; D call uncertain. This CDR3 is 16 amino acids long. The germline CDR1 and CDR2 sequences are GEAIGNYY and EKD. V lost 3 bases to trimming and J lost 0 bases, with 16 bases between them. CDR3 region: CACDGVSRSNTDKLIF. CDR3 DNA sequence: TGTGCCTGTGACGGGGTGTCCCGATCCAACACCGATAAACTCATCTTT.

This clone was picked up many times. This rearrangement joins TRDV1 to TRDJ1; D gene uncertain. CDR1 TSWWSYY and CDR2 QGS come from the germline V gene. V was cut by 0 bases and J by 0 bases, with 20 bases left in between. CDR3 size: 19 residues. CDR3 region: CALGELQVATAVYTDKLIF. DNA of the CDR3: TGTGCTCTTGGGGAACTCCAGGTGGCAACCGCGGTGTACACCGATAAACTCATCTTT.

This clone has more than one count but fewer than ten. The likely explanation is a read error, given a far larger clone one base away. Other DNA sequences within the sample encode an identical CDR3. The rearrangement links TRDV2 to TRDJ1, with 7 bases that match TRDD3. As TCRdb names no J gene, one was assigned here on the basis of a DNA match to germline. This CDR3 region has 18 residues. The germline V gene has CDR1 GEAIGNYY and CDR2 EKD. The CDR3: CACDTISMGEKGSDKLIF. The CDR3 DNA is TGTGCTTGTGACACGATTTCAATGGGGGAAAAAGGATCCGATAAACTCATCTTT.

In regard to this clone: TCRdb records a much larger clone's protein for this DNA, with a difference at residue 7 that likely arises from a read error; the protein given is the translation of the DNA. This chain connects TRDV2 to TRDJ3, with TRDD3 identical over 12 bases. TCRdb supplies no J gene; here it was assigned by aligning the nucleotide sequence to germline. Germline V gene lookup returns CDR1 GEAIGNYY and CDR2 EKD. V trimming: 1 base; J trimming: 2 bases; junction bases outside the gene matches: 8. CDR3 length: 20 amino acids. CDR3 in DNA: TGTGCCTGTGACACGACGGGACTGGGGGATACCCCCTGGGACACCCGACAGATGTTTTTC. It is translated as CACDTTGLGDTPWDTRQMFF.

This clone was detected only a few times. The TCRdb record carries a much larger clone's protein, which differs from this DNA's translation at residue 6; a read error is the likely cause, and the protein listed here is the DNA translation. This chain connects TRDV2 to TRDJ3; D is tentatively TRDD2 or TRDD3 (6 bases each). The J gene, missing from TCRdb, was assigned here through DNA to germline matching. The CDR3 extends over 21 amino acids. Germline V gene data show CDR1 as GEAIGNYY and CDR2 as EKD. V lost 0 bases, J lost 0 bases, and 20 bases lay in between. For the CDR3, the DNA is TGTGCCTGTGACACCGCTTCCCCTTCCCGGGGATTCTCCTGGGACACCCGACAGATGTTTTTC. It translates to CACDTASPSRGFSWDTRQMFF.

As concerns this clone: TCRdb lists the protein of a much larger clone for this DNA, which differs at residue 3, so this is likely a read error; the protein given here is translated from the DNA itself. This chain connects TRDV2 to TRDJ1, with D maybe TRDD2 (5 bases). No J gene is reported in TCRdb; it was inferred here by comparing the DNA with germline. The CDR3 is made up of 18 amino acids. Germline CDR1 and CDR2: GEAIGNYY and EKD. DNA for the CDR3: TGTGCCCGTGACCCTTCTCATTCCCGACCGGGTGGCGATAATAAACTCATCTTT. This encodes CARDPSHSRPGGDNKLIF.

In this sample, this clone is medium-sized. The sample contains more than one DNA sequence encoding this CDR3. V gene TRDV2 combines with J gene TRDJ1; D possibly corresponds to TRDD3 (5 bases). V lost 1 base to trimming and J lost 0 bases, with 32 bases between them. There are 22 residues in the CDR3. The germline V gene has CDR1 GEAIGNYY and CDR2 EKD. CDR3 nucleotide sequence: TGTGCCTGTGACACTGTTTCCAGGGGGTCAGTACCGGTTTATCTAGACACCGATAAACTCATCTTT. It yields the protein CACDTVSRGSVPVYLDTDKLIF.

This clone was counted between two and nine times. TCRdb's listed protein matches a much larger clone and diverges from this DNA's translation at residue 14, likely through a read error; the protein shown comes from the DNA. The chain has TRDV2 and TRDJ1; 10 bases fit TRDD3. The J gene was missing in TCRdb and was found by matching the end of the DNA to germline. The germline V gene has CDR1 GEAIGNYY and CDR2 EKD. The CDR3 is made up of 18 amino acids. CDR3: CACDTVMMGDTNTGKLIF. CDR3 sequence (DNA): TGTGCCTGTGACACCGTAATGATGGGGGATACAAACACCGGTAAACTCATCTTT.

On this clone itself: With a far larger clone one base away, a read error is the likely cause. Other DNA sequences in the sample encode the same CDR3. The V call is TRDV2, the J call TRDJ1; 13 bases agree with TRDD3. No J gene was available from TCRdb, and it was assigned here by a germline match of the DNA. Looked up from germline, CDR1 is GEAIGNYY and CDR2 is EKD. The CDR3 extends over 22 amino acids. The CDR3 nucleotides read TGTGCCTGCGACACCGGTTACTGGGGGATACGCACCCTACCGACGTTTTCCGATAAACTCATCTTT. Its protein product is CACDTGYWGIRTLPTFSDKLIF.

This clone was seen more than once but under ten times. This DNA's translation and the protein TCRdb lists, from a much larger clone, do not match at residue 11, likely due to a read error; the protein shown is translated from the DNA. The chain joins TRDV2 to TRDJ1; 7 bases map to TRDD3. Matching the DNA to germline supplied the J gene, which TCRdb does not give. Germline V gives CDR1 GEAIGNYY, CDR2 EKD. The junction had 12 bases not matched to a gene; V was cut back by 3 bases and J by 3 bases. The CDR3 is made up of 16 amino acids. The CDR3: CACDSLLGIYADKLIF. CDR3 in DNA: TGTGCCTGTGACTCTCTACTGGGGATTTACGCCGATAAACTCATCTTT.

This clone occurred many times. The protein TCRdb gives is from a much larger clone and does not agree with this DNA's translation at residue 9, likely a read error; the protein shown here comes from the DNA. The chain uses TRDV3 and TRDJ1; no firm D call. The CDR3 runs 14 residues. Germline CDR1 and CDR2: TVYSNPD and GDNSRS (reference sequence). The CDR3 region is CASLHALDADKLIF. DNA of the CDR3: TGTGCATCACTGCACGCTTTGGACGCCGATAAACTCATCTTT.